This entry concerns a single T cell receptor beta chain. This record comes from a study of blood T cell repertoires in COVID-19. Profiling relied on immunoSEQ multiplex PCR, and the TCRdb table lists in-frame clones only, not all of them. Of 300,000 to 450,000 clones detected, roughly 90% appear once; the ten largest clones hold 2.5% to 3.5%. The receptor was derived from a woman aged 25 to 39 with COVID-19, enrolled during active disease. The sequenced sample consisted of peripheral blood.

The CDR3 nucleotides are TGTGCCAGCAGTTTCCAGACGACTGAAGGCTACACCTTC. It encodes CASSFQTTEGYTF. The gene calls are TRBV27 and TRBJ1-2; no clear D gene. Germline CDR1 MNHEY, CDR2 SMNVEV (reference sequence). Trimming removed 3 bases from V and 8 bases from J, with 13 bases in between. The CDR3 extends over 13 amino acids.